The T cell receptor (beta chain) described here comes from a study of blood T cell repertoires in COVID-19. Whole-study context: Whether acute or convalescent, the COVID-19 samples came from the United States, Italy and Spain. PBMCs, B-cell-depleted T cells, or T cells were the source of the cDNA or gDNA that made up the material.

The CDR3 covers 16 residues. J lost 5 bases, V lost 0 bases, and 8 bases had no gene match. The germline V gene encodes CDR1 ENHRY and CDR2 SYGVKD. Original processing methods: Quantification of nucleated cells was approximated via reference gene primer amplification. Some clones are missing from TCRdb's copy, which holds only in-frame ones; the method was immunoSEQ multiplex PCR. V, J and clone size are taken as reported in that table, and D and trimming were inferred from the DNA itself. This sample has about 150,000 clones, with around 91% found just once. The sample comprised peripheral blood. This clonotype was sampled from a woman between 35 and 50 years old with acute or convalescent COVID-19. V gene TRBV10-3 combines with J gene TRBJ1-2; 8 nucleotides agree with TRBD1. CDR3 nucleotide sequence: TGTGCCATCAGTGAGTCGTCGACAGGGGCTGGGTATGGCTACACCTTC. Amino acid sequence: CAISESSTGAGYGYTF.